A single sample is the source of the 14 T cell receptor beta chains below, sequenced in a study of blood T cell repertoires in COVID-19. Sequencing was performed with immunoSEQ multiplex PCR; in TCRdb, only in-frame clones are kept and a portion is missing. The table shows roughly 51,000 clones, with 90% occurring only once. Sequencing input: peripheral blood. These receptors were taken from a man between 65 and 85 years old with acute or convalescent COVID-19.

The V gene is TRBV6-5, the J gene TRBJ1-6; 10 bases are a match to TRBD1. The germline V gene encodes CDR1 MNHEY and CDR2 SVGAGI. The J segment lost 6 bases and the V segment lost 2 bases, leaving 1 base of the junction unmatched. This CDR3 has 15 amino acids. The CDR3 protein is CASSYGQGVNSPLHF. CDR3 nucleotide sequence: TGTGCCAGCAGTTACGGACAGGGGGTTAATTCACCCCTCCACTTT.

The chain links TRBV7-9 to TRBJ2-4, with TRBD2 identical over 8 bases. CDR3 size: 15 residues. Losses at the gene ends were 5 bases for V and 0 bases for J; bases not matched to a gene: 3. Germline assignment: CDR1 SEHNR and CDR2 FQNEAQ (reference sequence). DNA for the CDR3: TGTGCCAGCAGCCGAAGCGGGGGAGCCAAAAACATTCAGTACTTC. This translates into CASSRSGGAKNIQYF.

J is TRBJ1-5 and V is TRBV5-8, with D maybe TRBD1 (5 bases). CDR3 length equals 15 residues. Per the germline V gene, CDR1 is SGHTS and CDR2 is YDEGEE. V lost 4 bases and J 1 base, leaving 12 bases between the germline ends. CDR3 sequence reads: CASSNRQISNQPQHF. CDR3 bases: TGTGCCAGCAGCAACCGACAGATCAGCAATCAGCCCCAGCATTTT.

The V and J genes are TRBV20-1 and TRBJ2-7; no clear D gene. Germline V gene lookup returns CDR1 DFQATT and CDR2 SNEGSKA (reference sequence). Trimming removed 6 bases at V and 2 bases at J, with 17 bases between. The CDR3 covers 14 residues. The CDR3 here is CSASGPRNPYEQYF. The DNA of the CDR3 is TGCAGTGCGAGTGGGCCAAGAAACCCCTACGAGCAGTACTTC.

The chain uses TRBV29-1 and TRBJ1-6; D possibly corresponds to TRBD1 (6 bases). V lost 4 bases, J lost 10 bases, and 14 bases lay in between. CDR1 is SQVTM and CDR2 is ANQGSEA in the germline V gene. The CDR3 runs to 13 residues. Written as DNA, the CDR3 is TGCAGCGTTGGAGCGGGGGCTAACTCACCCCTCCACTTT. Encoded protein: CSVGAGANSPLHF.

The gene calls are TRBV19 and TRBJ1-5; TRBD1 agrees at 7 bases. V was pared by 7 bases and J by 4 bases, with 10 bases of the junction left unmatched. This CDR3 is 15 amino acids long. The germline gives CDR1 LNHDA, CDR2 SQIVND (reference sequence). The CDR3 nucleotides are TGTGCCAGTACCCCGACAGGGCAAGGGAATCAGCCCCAGCATTTT. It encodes CASTPTGQGNQPQHF.

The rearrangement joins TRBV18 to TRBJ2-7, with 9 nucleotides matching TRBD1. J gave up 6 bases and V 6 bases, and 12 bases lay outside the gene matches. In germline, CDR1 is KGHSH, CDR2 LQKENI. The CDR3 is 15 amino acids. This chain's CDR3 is CASSTVRTGVGEQYF. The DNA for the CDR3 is TGTGCCAGCTCTACCGTGAGGACAGGGGTCGGCGAGCAGTACTTC.

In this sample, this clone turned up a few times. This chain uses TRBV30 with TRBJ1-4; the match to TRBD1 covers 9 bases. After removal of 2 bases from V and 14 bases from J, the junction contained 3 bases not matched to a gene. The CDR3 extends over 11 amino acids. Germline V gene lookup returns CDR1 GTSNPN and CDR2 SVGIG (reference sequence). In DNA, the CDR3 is TGTGCCTGGAGTACTGGGACAGGGCTGTTTTTT. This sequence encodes CAWSTGTGLFF.

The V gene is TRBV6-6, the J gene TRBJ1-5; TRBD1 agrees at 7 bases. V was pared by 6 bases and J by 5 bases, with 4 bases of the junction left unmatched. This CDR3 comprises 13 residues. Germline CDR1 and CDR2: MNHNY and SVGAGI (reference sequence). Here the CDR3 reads CASSLTGDQPQHF. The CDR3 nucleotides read TGTGCCAGCAGCTTAACAGGGGATCAGCCCCAGCATTTT.

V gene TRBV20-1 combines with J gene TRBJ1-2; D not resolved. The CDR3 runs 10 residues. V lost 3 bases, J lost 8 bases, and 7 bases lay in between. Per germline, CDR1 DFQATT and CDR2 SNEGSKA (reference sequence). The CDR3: CSASSLGYTF. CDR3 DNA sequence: TGCAGTGCTAGCAGTCTCGGCTACACCTTC.

CDR3 in amino acids: CATSDHPGLAGGLNTGELFF. The DNA of the CDR3 is TGTGCCACCAGTGACCACCCGGGACTAGCGGGGGGGCTCAACACCGGGGAGCTGTTTTTT. The rearrangement links TRBV24-1 to TRBJ2-2; 16 positions match TRBD2. CDR3 length equals 20 residues. The V gene end was trimmed by 4 bases and the J gene end by 2 bases; junction bases not matched to a gene: 9. The germline gives CDR1 KGHDR, CDR2 SFDVKD.

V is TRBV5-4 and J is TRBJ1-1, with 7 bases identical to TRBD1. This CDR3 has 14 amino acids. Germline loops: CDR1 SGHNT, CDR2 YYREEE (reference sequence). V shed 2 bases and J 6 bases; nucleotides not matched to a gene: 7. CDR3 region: CASSLRGRGSEAFF. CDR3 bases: TGTGCCAGCAGCTTAAGGGGGCGCGGTTCTGAAGCTTTCTTT.

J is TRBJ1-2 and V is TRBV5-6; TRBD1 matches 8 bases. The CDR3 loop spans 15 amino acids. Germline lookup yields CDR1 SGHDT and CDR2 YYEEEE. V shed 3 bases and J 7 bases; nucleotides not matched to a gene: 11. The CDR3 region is CASSSRDRFSSGYTF. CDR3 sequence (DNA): TGTGCCAGCAGCTCCCGGGACAGGTTCTCCAGTGGCTACACCTTC.

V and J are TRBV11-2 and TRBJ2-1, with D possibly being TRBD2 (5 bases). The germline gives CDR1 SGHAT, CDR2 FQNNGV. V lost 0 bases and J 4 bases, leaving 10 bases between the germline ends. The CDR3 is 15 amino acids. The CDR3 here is CASSLDASLYNEQFF. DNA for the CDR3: TGTGCCAGCAGCTTAGATGCTAGCCTGTACAATGAGCAGTTCTTC.